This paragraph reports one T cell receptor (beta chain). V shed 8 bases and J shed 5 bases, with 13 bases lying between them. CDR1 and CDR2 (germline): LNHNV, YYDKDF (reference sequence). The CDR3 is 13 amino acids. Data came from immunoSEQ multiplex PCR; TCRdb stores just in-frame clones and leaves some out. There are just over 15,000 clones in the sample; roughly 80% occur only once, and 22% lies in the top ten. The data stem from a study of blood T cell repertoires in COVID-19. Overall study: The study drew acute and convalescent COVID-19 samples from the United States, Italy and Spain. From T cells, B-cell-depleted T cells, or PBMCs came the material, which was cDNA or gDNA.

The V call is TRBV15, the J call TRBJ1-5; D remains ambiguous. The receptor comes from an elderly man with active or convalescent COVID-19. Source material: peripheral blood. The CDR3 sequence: CATAGGLDQPQHF. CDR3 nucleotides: TGTGCCACCGCCGGTGGGCTCGATCAGCCCCAGCATTTT.